Reported below is one T cell receptor (beta chain). There is no known antigen for this receptor. No per-base quality is available; no much larger clone lies one base away. The immunoSEQ Assay was used to sequence TCRbeta CDR3 regions. After extraction, genomic DNA underwent amplification by bias-controlled multiplex PCR, followed by high-throughput sequencing. The original pipeline was this. Collapsing and filtering of sequences were performed to quantify the absolute abundance of each unique TCRbeta CDR3 region. T cell fraction was estimated by normalizing TCRbeta template counts to usable DNA, which was measured by amplifying reference genes present in all nucleated cells. Repertoire TCRs were annotated as SARS-CoV-2-specific when V gene, CDR3 amino acid sequence and J gene were exactly matched to a known reactive TCR set. MIRA supplied the reference SARS-CoV-2 TCR set, which was filtered for enrichment in COVID-19-positive ImmuneCODE repertoires so that public or cross-reactive TCRs were removed. Using the MIRA antigens, annotated TCRs were further analysed by specific ORF or by position within an ORF. Breadth was defined as the number of annotated unique rearrangements divided by the total number of unique productive rearrangements, and depth was defined as the summed frequency of the annotated unique rearrangements. Two-sided Wilcoxon rank-sum tests were applied when comparing TCR breadth between groups. TCRdb obtained this table from immuneACCESS and retained in-frame rearrangements with V and J assigned. These tables miss some clones; where compared with another copy, unresolved V genes account for less than half of the shortfall, and the remainder is unexplained. For V, J and clone size, that table is used; D and trimming come from the DNA. This sample gives roughly 700,000 clones in total; about 90% of them show up just once. The ten largest account for about 1.5% of the sample.

The label giving this sample's treatment or condition can be read as: around 19 received Ad26.COV2.S at low or high dose, single or two shots; about 5 received placebo; per-sample allocation not given. For vaccine and placebo recipients, repertoires were sequenced using samples collected on day 63 after the first injection. In Cohort 1b, roughly 25 adults aged 18-55 years were enrolled at a single site in Boston, USA, between 29 July and 7 August 2020. Ad26.COV2.S was a replication-incompetent adenovirus type 26 vector expressing a prefusion-stabilized SARS-CoV-2 spike protein from the original Wuhan strain. This sample is part of a study of Ad26.COV2.S vaccination and SARS-CoV-2 variants (dated by TCRdb to about 2021). Study-level background: Donors in the vaccine arm were drawn from COV1001, a phase I-IIa trial of Ad26.COV2.S in healthy adults that was multicentre, randomized, double-blind and placebo-controlled. The specificity and breadth of SARS-CoV-2-reactive T cell receptors after Ad26.COV2.S vaccination were assessed by TCRbeta repertoire sequencing. Investigators did not know the trial group allocation while performing experiments and assessing outcomes. Ad26.COV2.S was administered intramuscularly at a dose of 5x10^10 or 1x10^11 viral particles, either as one shot or as two shots given 56 days apart. The TCR-sequenced set comprised approximately 32 samples: approximately 19 Ad26.COV2.S vaccine recipients, 5 placebo recipients and 8 SARS-CoV-2 convalescent individuals. Participants in the trial were split at random into five groups of five each, receiving low-dose or high-dose Ad26.COV2.S once or twice, or else placebo on both occasions.

What the authors observed across the whole study: The study was not powered to compare responses between vaccine doses or regimens. Spike-specific TCR breadth was higher in Ad26.COV2.S recipients than in placebo recipients (P = 0.0014). Vaccine and placebo recipients had similar non-spike TCR breadth, a finding consistent with the vaccine containing only spike. Substantial breadth of spike-specific CD8+ and CD4+ T cell responses was reported after vaccination. It was noted by the authors that total T cell responses may have been underestimated by the TCR breadth and depth analyses.

This TCR came from a person aged 18 to 65 who received the Ad26.COV2.S COVID-19 vaccine or a placebo. Here the sequenced sample was peripheral blood, taken in a trial of Ad26.COV2.S vaccine versus placebo.

The CDR3 region reads CASSLAPDSYNEQFF. The nucleotides read TGTGCCAGCAGCTTGGCGCCAGATTCCTACAATGAGCAGTTCTTC. The rearranged segments are TRBV5-5 and TRBJ2-1; the D segment cannot be called with confidence. V loses 0 bases, J loses 1 base, and the germline ends lie 8 bases apart. The germline V gene (reference sequence) gives CDR1 as SGHKS and CDR2 as YYEKEE. The CDR3 runs 15 residues from the cysteine to the phenylalanine. Just CDR3 DNA is preserved here, 45 bases in frame from base 1. With the portions outside the CDR3 filled from the reference TRBV5-5 and TRBJ2-1 genes, the complete variable region becomes DAGVTQSPTHLIKTRGQQVTLRCSPISGHKSVSWYQQVLGQGPQFIFQYYEKEERGRGNFPDRFSARQFPNYSSELNVNALLLGDSALYLCASSLAPDSYNEQFFGPGTRLTVL.